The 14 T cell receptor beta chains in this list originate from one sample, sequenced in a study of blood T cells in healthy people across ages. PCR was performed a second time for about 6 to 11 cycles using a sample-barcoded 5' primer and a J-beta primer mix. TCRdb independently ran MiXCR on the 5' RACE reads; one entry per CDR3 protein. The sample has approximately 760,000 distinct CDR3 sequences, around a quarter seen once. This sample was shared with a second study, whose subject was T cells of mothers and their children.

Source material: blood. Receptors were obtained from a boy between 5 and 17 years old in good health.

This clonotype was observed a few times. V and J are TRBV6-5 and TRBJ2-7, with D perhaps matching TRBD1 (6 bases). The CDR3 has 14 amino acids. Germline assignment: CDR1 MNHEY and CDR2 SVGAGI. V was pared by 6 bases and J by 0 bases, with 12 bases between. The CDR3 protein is CASRSDRSSYEQYF. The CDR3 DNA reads TGTGCCAGCAGATCCGACAGGAGCTCCTACGAGCAGTACTTC.

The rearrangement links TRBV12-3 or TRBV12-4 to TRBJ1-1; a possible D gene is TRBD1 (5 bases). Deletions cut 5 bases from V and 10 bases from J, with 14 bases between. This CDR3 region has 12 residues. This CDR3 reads CASSPPGPGAFF. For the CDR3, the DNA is TGTGCCAGCAGTCCTCCGGGACCCGGAGCTTTCTTT.

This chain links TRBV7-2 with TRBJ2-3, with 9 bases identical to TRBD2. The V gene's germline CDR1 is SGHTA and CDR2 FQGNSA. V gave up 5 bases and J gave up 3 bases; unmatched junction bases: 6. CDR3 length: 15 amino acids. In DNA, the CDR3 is TGTGCCAGCAGCAGCGCTAGCGGGGTAACAGATACGCAGTATTTT. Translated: CASSSASGVTDTQYF.

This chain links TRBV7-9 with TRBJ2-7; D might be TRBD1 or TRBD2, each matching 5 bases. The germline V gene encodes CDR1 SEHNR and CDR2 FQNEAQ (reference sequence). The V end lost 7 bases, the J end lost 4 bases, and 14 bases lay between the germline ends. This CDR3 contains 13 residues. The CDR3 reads CASTWGPGYEQYF. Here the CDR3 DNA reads TGTGCCAGCACCTGGGGACCGGGGTACGAGCAGTACTTC. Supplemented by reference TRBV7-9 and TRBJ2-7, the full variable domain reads DTGVSQNPRHKITKRGQNVTFRCDPISEHNRLYWYRQTLGQGPEFLTYFQNEAQLEKSRLLSDRFSAERPKGSFSTLEIQRTEQGDSAMYLCASTWGPGYEQYFGPGTRLTVT.

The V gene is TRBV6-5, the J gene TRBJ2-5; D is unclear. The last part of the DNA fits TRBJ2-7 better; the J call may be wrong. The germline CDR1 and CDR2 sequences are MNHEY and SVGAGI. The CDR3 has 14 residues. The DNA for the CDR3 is TGTGCCAGCAAATACGGGCTTAGCTCCTACGAGCAGTACTTC. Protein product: CASKYGLSSYEQYF.

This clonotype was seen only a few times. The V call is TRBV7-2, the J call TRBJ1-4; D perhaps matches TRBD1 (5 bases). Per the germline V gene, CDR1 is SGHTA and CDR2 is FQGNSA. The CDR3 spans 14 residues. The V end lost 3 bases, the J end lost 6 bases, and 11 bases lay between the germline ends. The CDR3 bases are TGTGCCAGCAGCTTTCGGGGGGGGGATGAAAAACTGTTTTTT. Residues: CASSFRGGDEKLFF.

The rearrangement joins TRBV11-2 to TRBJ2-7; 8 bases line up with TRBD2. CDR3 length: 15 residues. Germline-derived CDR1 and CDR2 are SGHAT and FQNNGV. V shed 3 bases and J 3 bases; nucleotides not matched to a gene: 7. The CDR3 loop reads CASSLGVAGFYEQYF. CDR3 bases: TGTGCCAGCAGCTTGGGGGTAGCGGGATTCTACGAGCAGTACTTC.

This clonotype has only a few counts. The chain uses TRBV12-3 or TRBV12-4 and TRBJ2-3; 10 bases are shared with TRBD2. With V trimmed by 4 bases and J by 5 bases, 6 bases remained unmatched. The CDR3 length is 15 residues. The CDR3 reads CASSSWTSGKDTQYF. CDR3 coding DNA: TGTGCCAGCAGTTCTTGGACTAGCGGTAAAGATACGCAGTATTTT.

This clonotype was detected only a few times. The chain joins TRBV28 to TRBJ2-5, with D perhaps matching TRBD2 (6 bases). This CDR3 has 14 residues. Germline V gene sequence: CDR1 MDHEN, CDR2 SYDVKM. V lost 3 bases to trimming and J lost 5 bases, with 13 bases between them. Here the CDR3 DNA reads TGTGCCAGCAGTTTCCGGGACGGAGGGGAGACCCAGTACTTC. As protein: CASSFRDGGETQYF.

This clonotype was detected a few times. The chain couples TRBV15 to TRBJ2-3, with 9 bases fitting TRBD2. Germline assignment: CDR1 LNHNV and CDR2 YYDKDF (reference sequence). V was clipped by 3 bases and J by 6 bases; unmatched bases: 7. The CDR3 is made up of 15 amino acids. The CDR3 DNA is TGTGCCACCAGCAGCAAGCGGGGGGATGGGGATACGCAGTATTTT. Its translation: CATSSKRGDGDTQYF. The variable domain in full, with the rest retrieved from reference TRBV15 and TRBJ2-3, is DAMVIQNPRYQVTQFGKPVTLSCSQTLNHNVMYWYQQKSSQAPKLLFHYYDKDFNNEADTPDNFQSRRPNTSFCFLDIRSPGLGDTAMYLCATSSKRGDGDTQYFGPGTRLTVL.

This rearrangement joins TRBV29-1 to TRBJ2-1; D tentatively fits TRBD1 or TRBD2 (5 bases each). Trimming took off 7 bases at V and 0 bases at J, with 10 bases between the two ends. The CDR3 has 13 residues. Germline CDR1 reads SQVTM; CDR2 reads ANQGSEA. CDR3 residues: CSDLRGSYNEQFF. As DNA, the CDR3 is TGCAGCGACCTGAGGGGCTCCTACAATGAGCAGTTCTTC.

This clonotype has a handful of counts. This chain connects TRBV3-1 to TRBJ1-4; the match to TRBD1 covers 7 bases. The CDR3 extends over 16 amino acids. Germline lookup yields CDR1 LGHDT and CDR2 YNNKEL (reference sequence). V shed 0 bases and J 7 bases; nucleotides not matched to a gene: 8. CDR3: CASSQEGGGGGEKLFF. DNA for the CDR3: TGTGCCAGCAGCCAAGAGGGAGGGGGCGGAGGTGAAAAACTGTTTTTT.

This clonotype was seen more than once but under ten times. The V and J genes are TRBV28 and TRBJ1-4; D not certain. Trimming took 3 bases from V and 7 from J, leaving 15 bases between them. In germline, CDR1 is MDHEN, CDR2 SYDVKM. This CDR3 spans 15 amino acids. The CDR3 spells CASSLVYHRVEKLFF. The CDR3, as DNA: TGTGCCAGCAGTTTGGTGTACCACAGAGTTGAAAAACTGTTTTTT.

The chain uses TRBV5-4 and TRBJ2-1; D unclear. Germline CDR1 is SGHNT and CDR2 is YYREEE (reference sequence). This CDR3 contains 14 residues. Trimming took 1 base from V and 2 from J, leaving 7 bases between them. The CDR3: CASSLMGAYNEQFF. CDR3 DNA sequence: TGTGCCAGCAGCTTGATGGGCGCCTACAATGAGCAGTTCTTC.